This T cell receptor (beta chain) emerged from a study of response to subunit inactivated influenza vaccine. This CDR3 comprises 14 residues. Trimming left V 4 bases short and J 4 bases short, with 13 bases between. The germline V gene encodes CDR1 SGDLS and CDR2 YYNGEE. TCRdb independently ran MiXCR on the RT-PCR reads; one entry per CDR3 protein. Of 590,000 or so distinct CDR3 sequences in the sample, 14% were seen once. The source of this sequence is a man aged 50 or older who received an inactivated influenza vaccine. The sequenced sample was PBMCs from blood, obtained 14 to 15 days before vaccination. V and J are TRBV9 and TRBJ2-3, with D hard to call. The CDR3: CASSPSGVSDTQYF. The CDR3, as DNA: TGTGCCAGCAGCCCCTCTGGGGTGTCAGATACGCAGTATTTT.